The 2 T cell receptor beta chains below come from one sample, sequenced in a study of blood T cells in healthy people across ages. A sample-barcoded 5' primer and a J-beta primer mix were used in a second PCR of about 7 to 12 cycles. TCRdb redid the calling of the 5' RACE reads with MiXCR, one entry per CDR3 protein. This table has some 710,000 distinct CDR3 sequences, 20% to 25% appearing once. Specimen: blood. These receptors were obtained from a man between 65 and 85 years old in good health.

The chain links TRBV12-3 or TRBV12-4 to TRBJ2-7, with 8 bases fitting TRBD2. The junction had 11 bases not matched to a gene; V was cut back by 7 bases and J by 6 bases. The CDR3 contains 14 residues. CDR3 sequence: CASTNRGGLGEQYF. The CDR3 DNA reads TGTGCCAGCACCAATCGGGGGGGGCTGGGCGAGCAGTACTTC.

This rearrangement joins TRBV5-1 to TRBJ1-1, with 8 bases matching TRBD1. V was clipped by 3 bases and J by 4 bases; unmatched bases: 8. The CDR3 is made up of 15 amino acids. The germline CDR1 and CDR2 sequences are SGHRS and YFSETQ. CDR3 amino acids: CASSSISGGVTEAFF. The CDR3 bases are TGCGCCAGCAGCTCTATCTCAGGGGGCGTCACTGAAGCTTTCTTT.